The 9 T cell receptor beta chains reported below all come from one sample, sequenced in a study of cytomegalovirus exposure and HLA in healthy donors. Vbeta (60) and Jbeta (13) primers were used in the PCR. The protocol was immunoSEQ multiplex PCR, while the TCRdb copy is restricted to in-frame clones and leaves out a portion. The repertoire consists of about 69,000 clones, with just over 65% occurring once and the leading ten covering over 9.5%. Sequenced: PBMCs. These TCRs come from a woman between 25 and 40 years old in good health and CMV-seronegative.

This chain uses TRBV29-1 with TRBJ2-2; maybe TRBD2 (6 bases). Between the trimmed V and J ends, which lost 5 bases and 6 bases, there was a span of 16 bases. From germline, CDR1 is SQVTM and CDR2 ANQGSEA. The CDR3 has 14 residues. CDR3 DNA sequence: TGCAGCGTTTGGGCGGGGACGGCATCCGGGGAGCTGTTTTTT. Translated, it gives CSVWAGTASGELFF.

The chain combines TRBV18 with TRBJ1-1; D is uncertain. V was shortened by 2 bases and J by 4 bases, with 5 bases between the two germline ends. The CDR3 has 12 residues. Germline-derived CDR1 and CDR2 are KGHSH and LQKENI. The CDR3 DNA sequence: TGTGCCAGCTCACCAGGCTTCACTGAAGCTTTCTTT. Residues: CASSPGFTEAFF.

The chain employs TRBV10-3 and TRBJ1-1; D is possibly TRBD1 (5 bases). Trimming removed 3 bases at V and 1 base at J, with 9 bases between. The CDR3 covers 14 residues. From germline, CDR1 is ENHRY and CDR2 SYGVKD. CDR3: CAISDTDKNTEAFF. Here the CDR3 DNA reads TGTGCCATCAGTGATACGGACAAGAACACTGAAGCTTTCTTT.

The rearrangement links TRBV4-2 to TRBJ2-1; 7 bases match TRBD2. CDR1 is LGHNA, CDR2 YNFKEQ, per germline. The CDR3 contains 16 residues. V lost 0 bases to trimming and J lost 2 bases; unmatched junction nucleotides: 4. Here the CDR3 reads CASSQDSSGTYNEQFF. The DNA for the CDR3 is TGTGCCAGCAGCCAAGACTCTAGCGGTACCTACAATGAGCAGTTCTTC.

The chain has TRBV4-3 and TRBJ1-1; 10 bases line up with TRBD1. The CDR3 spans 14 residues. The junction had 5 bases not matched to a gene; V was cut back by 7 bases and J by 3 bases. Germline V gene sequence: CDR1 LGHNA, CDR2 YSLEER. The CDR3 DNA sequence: TGCGCCAGCACCGAGACAGGGGGCGACACTGAAGCTTTCTTT. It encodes CASTETGGDTEAFF.

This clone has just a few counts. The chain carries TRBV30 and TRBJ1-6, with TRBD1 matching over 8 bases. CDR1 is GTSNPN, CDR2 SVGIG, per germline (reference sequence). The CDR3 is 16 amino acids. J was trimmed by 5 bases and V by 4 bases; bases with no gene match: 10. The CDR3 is CAWTKRTGLNNSPLHF. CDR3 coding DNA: TGTGCCTGGACAAAGCGGACAGGGCTAAATAATTCACCCCTCCACTTT.

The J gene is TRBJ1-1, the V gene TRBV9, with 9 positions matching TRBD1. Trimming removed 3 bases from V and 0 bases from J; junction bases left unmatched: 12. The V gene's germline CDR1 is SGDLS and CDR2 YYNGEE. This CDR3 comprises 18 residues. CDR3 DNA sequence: TGTGCCAGCAGCGCAATAACCGGGACAGGGCGGATGAACACTGAAGCTTTCTTT. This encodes CASSAITGTGRMNTEAFF.

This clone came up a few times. Here the CDR3 reads CASSEVVGTGVVGTEAFF. In nucleotides, the CDR3 is TGTGCCAGCAGTGAAGTAGTTGGGACAGGGGTTGTCGGCACTGAAGCTTTCTTT. V usage is TRBV6-1 and J usage is TRBJ1-1, with 10 bases lining up with TRBD1. In germline, CDR1 is MNHNS, CDR2 SASEGT. The CDR3 extends over 18 amino acids. The trim removed 1 base at V and 4 bases at J, leaving 12 bases unmatched.

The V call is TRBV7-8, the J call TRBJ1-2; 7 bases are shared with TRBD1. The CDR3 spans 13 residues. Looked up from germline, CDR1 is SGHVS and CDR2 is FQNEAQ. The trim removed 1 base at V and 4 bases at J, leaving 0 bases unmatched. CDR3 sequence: CASSLGTGYGYTF. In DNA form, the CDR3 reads TGTGCCAGCAGCTTAGGGACAGGCTATGGCTACACCTTC. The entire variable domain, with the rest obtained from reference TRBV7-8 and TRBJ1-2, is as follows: GAGVSQSPRYKVAKRGQDVALRCDPISGHVSLFWYQQALGQGPEFLTYFQNEAQLDKSGLPSDRFFAERPEGSVSTLKIQRTQQEDSAVYLCASSLGTGYGYTFGSGTRLTVV.